The rows below give T cell receptor beta chains drawn from one sample of a study of spatial heterogeneity in lung cancer. TCRdb passed the 5' RACE reads through MiXCR, listing each CDR3 protein once. Of roughly 5,100 distinct CDR3 sequences listed, about 30% were seen once; the top ten hold about 43%. Sequenced here: PBMCs, sampled at surgery. The receptors come from a male donor with early-stage non-small cell lung cancer. CDR3s include the opening cysteine and the closing phenylalanine or tryptophan. A D gene is named only where the DNA matches it firmly. A clone size is listed for some rows: how often the clone was seen (once, few, many), or a class if it is expanded.

J: TRBJ2-6
size: medium-sized
D: -
V: TRBV7-9
CDR3: CASSWGSGANVLTF
DNA: TGTGCCAGCAGCTGGGGCTCTGGGGCCAACGTCCTGACTTTC

J: TRBJ2-7
size: -
D: TRBD2
V: TRBV7-2
CDR3: CASSLGAGGTYEQYF
DNA: TGTGCCAGCAGCTTAGGAGCGGGAGGGACCTACGAGCAGTACTTC

J: TRBJ2-7
size: once
D: -
V: TRBV4-1
CDR3: CASSQEWVQNYEQYF
DNA: TGCGCCAGCAGCCAAGAGTGGGTACAGAACTACGAGCAGTACTTC

J: TRBJ2-5
size: medium-sized
D: TRBD1
V: TRBV28
CDR3: CASRGGPRQETQYF
DNA: TGTGCCAGCAGAGGGGGCCCCAGGCAAGAGACCCAGTACTTC

J: TRBJ2-2
size: -
D: TRBD2
V: TRBV7-6
CDR3: CASSGTSGGGELFF
DNA: TGTGCCAGTTCCGGGACTAGCGGCGGCGGGGAGCTGTTTTTT

J: TRBJ2-1
size: -
D: -
V: TRBV29-1
CDR3: CSVDQGHEQFF
DNA: TGCAGCGTTGATCAGGGGCATGAGCAGTTCTTC

J: TRBJ2-2
size: medium-sized
D: -
V: TRBV7-9
CDR3: CASSLALNTGELFF
DNA: TGTGCCAGCAGCCTAGCCTTAAACACCGGGGAGCTGTTTTTT

J: TRBJ2-3
size: -
D: -
V: TRBV6-2/TRBV6-3
CDR3: CASSPTPAGDTQYF
DNA: TGTGCCAGCAGCCCCACCCCTGCGGGAGATACGCAGTATTTT

J: TRBJ2-3
size: medium-sized
D: -
V: TRBV28
CDR3: CASSALAVFTDTQYF
DNA: TGTGCCAGCAGTGCCCTGGCGGTATTCACAGATACGCAGTATTTT

J: TRBJ2-5
size: -
D: TRBD2
V: TRBV13
CDR3: CASSAQERGRQETQYF
DNA: TGTGCCAGCAGCGCACAGGAGCGGGGGCGCCAAGAGACCCAGTACTTC

J: TRBJ1-2
size: -
D: -
V: TRBV7-9
CDR3: CASSFGEIGGYTF
DNA: TGTGCCAGCAGCTTCGGGGAGATAGGAGGCTACACCTTC

J: TRBJ2-5
size: -
D: -
V: TRBV19
CDR3: CASSILGQETQYF
DNA: TGTGCCAGTAGCATACTAGGCCAAGAGACCCAGTACTTC

J: TRBJ2-3
size: -
D: -
V: TRBV7-2
CDR3: CASSLARDTQYF
DNA: TGTGCCAGCAGCTTAGCCAGAGATACGCAGTATTTT

J: TRBJ2-5
size: -
D: -
V: TRBV29-1
CDR3: CSVEDRGQMEETQYF
DNA: TGCAGCGTTGAAGATCGAGGACAGATGGAAGAGACCCAGTACTTC

J: TRBJ2-1
size: medium-sized
D: -
V: TRBV7-9
CDR3: CASKGGRNEQFF
DNA: TGTGCCAGCAAAGGCGGACGCAATGAGCAGTTCTTC

J: TRBJ2-2
size: many
D: -
V: TRBV7-3
CDR3: CASSPGHRDNGELFF
DNA: TGTGCCAGCAGCCCAGGTCACAGGGATAACGGGGAGCTGTTTTTT

J: TRBJ2-1
size: medium-sized
D: TRBD1
V: TRBV29-1
CDR3: CSVAFTGTEFF
DNA: TGCAGCGTTGCATTCACCGGGACAGAGTTCTTC

J: TRBJ2-7
size: medium-sized
D: TRBD1
V: TRBV11-2
CDR3: CASSLGQGAYEQYF
DNA: TGTGCCAGCAGCCTTGGACAGGGGGCATACGAGCAGTACTTC

J: TRBJ2-7
size: few
D: TRBD1
V: TRBV7-2
CDR3: CASGQGPIDPYEQYF
DNA: TGTGCCAGCGGACAGGGCCCCATTGATCCTTACGAGCAGTACTTC

J: TRBJ2-1
size: medium-sized
D: TRBD2
V: TRBV4-2
CDR3: CASSQVAGGRNEQFF
DNA: TGTGCCAGCAGCCAAGTAGCGGGAGGGCGGAATGAGCAGTTCTTC

J: TRBJ1-1
size: -
D: -
V: TRBV20-1
CDR3: CSAVQGRSEAFF
DNA: TGCAGTGCTGTTCAGGGTCGATCTGAAGCTTTCTTT

J: TRBJ2-2
size: many
D: TRBD1
V: TRBV4-2
CDR3: CASSPNGQGAGELFF
DNA: TGTGCCAGCAGCCCTAACGGACAGGGGGCCGGGGAGCTGTTTTTT

J: TRBJ1-2
size: -
D: TRBD1
V: TRBV12-3/TRBV12-4
CDR3: CASSPTGGGQRGYTF
DNA: TGTGCCAGCAGTCCGACAGGGGGAGGGCAGCGTGGCTACACCTTC

J: TRBJ1-2
size: medium-sized
D: -
V: TRBV18
CDR3: CASSVNSYGYTF
DNA: TGTGCCAGCTCAGTCAACAGCTATGGCTACACCTTC

J: TRBJ1-4
size: -
D: TRBD1
V: TRBV5-1
CDR3: CASSLGTENEKLFF
DNA: TGCGCCAGCAGCTTAGGGACAGAGAATGAAAAACTGTTTTTT

J: TRBJ2-7
size: -
D: -
V: TRBV5-5
CDR3: CASSLGQAAYEQYF
DNA: TGTGCCAGCAGCTTGGGACAGGCCGCCTACGAGCAGTACTTC

J: TRBJ1-5
size: many
D: TRBD1
V: TRBV29-1
CDR3: CSVAGTAKQPQHF
DNA: TGCAGCGTGGCCGGGACAGCCAAGCAGCCCCAGCATTTT

J: TRBJ2-1
size: few
D: TRBD2
V: TRBV7-2
CDR3: CASSSSGGASHEQFF
DNA: TGTGCCAGCAGCTCTAGCGGGGGGGCGTCTCATGAGCAGTTCTTC

J: TRBJ2-7
size: -
D: -
V: TRBV5-1
CDR3: CASSLGAEFYEQYF
DNA: TGCGCCAGCAGCTTGGGGGCGGAATTCTACGAGCAGTACTTC

J: TRBJ2-7
size: -
D: -
V: TRBV7-9
CDR3: CASSFGQSSYEQYF
DNA: TGTGCCAGCAGCTTTGGACAGTCGTCCTACGAGCAGTACTTC

J: TRBJ1-4
size: medium-sized
D: -
V: TRBV14
CDR3: CASSQVGPPSATNEKLFF
DNA: TGTGCCAGCAGCCAAGTCGGCCCTCCCTCAGCAACTAATGAAAAACTGTTTTTT

J: TRBJ1-6
size: many
D: -
V: TRBV10-3
CDR3: CAISESQLRSPLHF
DNA: TGTGCCATCAGTGAGTCCCAACTACGTTCACCCCTCCACTTT

J: TRBJ1-2
size: -
D: -
V: TRBV3-1
CDR3: CASSQVSTDFGYGYTF
DNA: TGTGCCAGCAGCCAGGTCTCGACAGACTTCGGCTATGGCTACACCTTC

J: TRBJ1-2
size: medium-sized
D: -
V: TRBV7-2
CDR3: CASSLARRQTYGYTF
DNA: TGTGCCAGCAGCTTAGCGCGGCGGCAGACATATGGCTACACCTTC

J: TRBJ1-5
size: -
D: -
V: TRBV6-1
CDR3: CASSEGPSQYSNQPQHF
DNA: TGTGCCAGCAGTGAAGGCCCTTCTCAGTATAGCAATCAGCCCCAGCATTTT

J: TRBJ2-7
size: medium-sized
D: -
V: TRBV12-3/TRBV12-4
CDR3: CASSLTHTYEQYF
DNA: TGTGCCAGCAGTTTGACTCACACCTACGAGCAGTACTTC

J: TRBJ2-1
size: many
D: TRBD2
V: TRBV7-9
CDR3: CASSFWTGGWNEQFF
DNA: TGTGCCAGCAGCTTTTGGACGGGAGGGTGGAATGAGCAGTTCTTC

J: TRBJ2-3
size: many
D: -
V: TRBV29-1
CDR3: CSARGGGRGDTQYF
DNA: TGCAGCGCCAGGGGGGGCGGTCGGGGAGATACGCAGTATTTT

J: TRBJ2-3
size: medium-sized
D: -
V: TRBV12-3/TRBV12-4
CDR3: CASSARNPGGDTQYF
DNA: TGTGCCAGCAGTGCCAGAAATCCCGGAGGAGATACGCAGTATTTT

J: TRBJ2-2
size: few
D: -
V: TRBV30
CDR3: CAWRDLTRYTGELFF
DNA: TGTGCCTGGCGGGACTTGACAAGGTACACCGGGGAGCTGTTTTTT

J: TRBJ1-1
size: medium-sized
D: TRBD1
V: TRBV7-2
CDR3: CASSLGTGVPEAFF
DNA: TGTGCCAGCAGCTTAGGGACAGGCGTACCTGAAGCTTTCTTT

J: TRBJ1-5
size: medium-sized
D: -
V: TRBV5-5
CDR3: CASSLRGEHQPQHF
DNA: TGTGCCAGCAGCTTGAGGGGGGAACACCAGCCCCAGCATTTT